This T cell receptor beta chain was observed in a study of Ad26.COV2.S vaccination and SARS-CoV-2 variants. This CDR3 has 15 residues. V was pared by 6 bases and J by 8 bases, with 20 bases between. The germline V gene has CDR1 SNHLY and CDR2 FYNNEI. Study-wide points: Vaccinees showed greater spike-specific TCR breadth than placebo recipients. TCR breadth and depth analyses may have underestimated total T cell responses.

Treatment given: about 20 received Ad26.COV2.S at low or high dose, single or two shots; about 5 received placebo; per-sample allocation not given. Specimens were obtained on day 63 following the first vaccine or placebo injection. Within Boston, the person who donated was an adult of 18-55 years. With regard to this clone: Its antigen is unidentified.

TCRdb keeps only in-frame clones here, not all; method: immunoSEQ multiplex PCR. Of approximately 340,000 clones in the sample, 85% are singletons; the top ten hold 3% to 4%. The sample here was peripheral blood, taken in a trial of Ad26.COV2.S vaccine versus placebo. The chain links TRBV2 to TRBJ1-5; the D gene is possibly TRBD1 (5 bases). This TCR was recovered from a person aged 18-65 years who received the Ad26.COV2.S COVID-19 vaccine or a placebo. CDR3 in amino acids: CASSRERGTGEPQHF. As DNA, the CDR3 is TGTGCCAGCAGCCGTGAGAGAGGGACGGGGGAGCCCCAGCATTTT. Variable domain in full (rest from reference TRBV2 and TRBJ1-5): EPEVTQTPSHQVTQMGQEVILRCVPISNHLYFYWYRQILGQKVEFLVSFYNNEISEKSEIFDDQFSVERPDGSNFTLKIRSTKLEDSAMYFCASSRERGTGEPQHFGDGTRLSIL.